These T cell receptor beta chains were read from a single sample in a study of blood T cell repertoires in COVID-19. Here immunoSEQ multiplex PCR was the method, and the copy in TCRdb shows in-frame clones only, minus some. The repertoire consists of around 270,000 clones, with approximately 90% occurring once and the leading ten covering roughly 5.1%. Sample: peripheral blood. These TCRs come from a man between 40 and 49 years old with acute or convalescent COVID-19. Each CDR3 is given with its conserved first and last residue. D genes are given only for firm matches. Part of the rows lack a size; the others show once, few, many or a class for expanded clones.

d_call	clone_size	v_call	cdr3_length	j_call	cdr3_nt	cdr3_aa
-	-	TRBV2	14	TRBJ1-3	TGTGCCAGCCTCCCCCGCGGGGCTGGAAACACCATATATTTT	CASLPRGAGNTIYF
TRBD1	once	TRBV7-3	14	TRBJ1-1	TGTGCCAGCAGCCCCATACCAGGGGGCACTGAAGCTTTCTTT	CASSPIPGGTEAFF
-	-	TRBV20-1	12	TRBJ1-4	TGCAGTGCTAGTGGGCCGGGTGAAAAACTGTTTTTT	CSASGPGEKLFF
TRBD2	-	TRBV6-5	15	TRBJ2-5	TGTGCCAGCAAGGATACTAGCGGGGGGTATGAGACCCAGTACTTC	CASKDTSGGYETQYF
-	-	TRBV27	12	TRBJ2-7	TGTGCCAGCAGTACAACGCGGTACGAGCAGTACTTC	CASSTTRYEQYF
TRBD1	-	TRBV5-6	16	TRBJ2-7	TGTGCCAGCAGCTCGAGACCGGGACAGGGTAACAACGAGCAGTACTTC	CASSSRPGQGNNEQYF
-	-	TRBV28	15	TRBJ1-1	TGTGCCAGCAGTATACGGGGAGGGGCGAACACTGAAGCTTTCTTT	CASSIRGGANTEAFF
TRBD2	-	TRBV19	18	TRBJ2-2	TGTGCCAGTAGTTCTAGCGGGGGGACGTTCGCGAACACCGGGGAGCTGTTTTTT	CASSSSGGTFANTGELFF
TRBD2	-	TRBV4-2	16	TRBJ2-7	TGTGCCAGCAGCCAAGGTCTAGCGGGGCGCACCTACGAGCAGTACTTC	CASSQGLAGRTYEQYF
-	-	TRBV4-2	16	TRBJ1-2	TGTGCCAGCAGCCAAGTGTCGCAGGTATTAATCGATGGCTACACCTTC	CASSQVSQVLIDGYTF
-	few	TRBV27	12	TRBJ1-2	TGTGCCAGCAGTTTACCAGGGGATGGCTACACCTTC	CASSLPGDGYTF
-	-	TRBV6-5	15	TRBJ1-2	TGTGCCAGCAGTTCCCACGGGGGTGGGCTCTATGGCTACACCTTC	CASSSHGGGLYGYTF
-	few	TRBV12-3/TRBV12-4	12	TRBJ1-3	TGTGCCAGCAGTAAGAGGGCGGACACCATATATTTT	CASSKRADTIYF
-	once	TRBV29-1	10	TRBJ2-7	TGCAGCGTAAAGGGGCGGGAGCAGTACTTC	CSVKGREQYF
-	-	TRBV19	16	TRBJ1-6	TGTGCCAGTAGTCAGAGGGCACAGGGATCTAATTCACCCCTCCACTTT	CASSQRAQGSNSPLHF
-	once	TRBV5-5	13	TRBJ1-1	TGTGCCAGCAGCTCCTCGGCCGGGACTGAAGCTTTCTTT	CASSSSAGTEAFF
-	-	TRBV6-1	16	TRBJ2-2	TGTGCCAGCAGTGGAAGTCGGAGCTCGAACACCGGGGAGCTGTTTTTT	CASSGSRSSNTGELFF
-	few	TRBV10-1	13	TRBJ2-2	TGCGCCAGCAGAACTAGTGACACCGGGGAGCTGTTTTTT	CASRTSDTGELFF
-	-	TRBV6-5	14	TRBJ2-5	TGTGCCAGCAGTTCTGGGACTGTGAGGGAGACCCAGTACTTC	CASSSGTVRETQYF
-	-	TRBV6-5	13	TRBJ1-2	TGTGCCAGCACCTCGACAGGAACGCGCGGCTACACCTTC	CASTSTGTRGYTF
-	-	TRBV4-1	17	TRBJ1-4	TGCGCCAGCAGCCAAGGCCCCTTGGGAGGCACTAATGAAAAACTGTTTTTT	CASSQGPLGGTNEKLFF
-	-	TRBV19	15	TRBJ1-1	TGTGCCAGTAGTATAACAGGGCCCCCGAACACTGAAGCTTTCTTT	CASSITGPPNTEAFF
TRBD2	-	TRBV7-3	14	TRBJ2-7	TGTGCCAGCAGCTCCCAGAGCGGGAGCAACGAGCAGTACTTC	CASSSQSGSNEQYF
-	once	TRBV2	12	TRBJ1-1	TGTGCCAGCAGCGGGGAGAACACTGAAGCTTTCTTT	CASSGENTEAFF
TRBD1	-	TRBV7-3	13	TRBJ1-2	TGTGCCAGCAGTCGCTCGGACAGGGTGAACTACACCTTC	CASSRSDRVNYTF
TRBD1	-	TRBV15	18	TRBJ2-1	TGTGCCACCAGCAGAGATCCAGGGCTGGGGGACAGGGGGAATGAGCAGTTCTTC	CATSRDPGLGDRGNEQFF
TRBD1	-	TRBV18	16	TRBJ2-7	TGTGCCAGCTCACCAATTCCGGGACAGGGTCCCTACGAGCAGTACTTC	CASSPIPGQGPYEQYF
TRBD1	-	TRBV9	17	TRBJ2-6	TGTGCCAGCAGCGTGACAGGGCCAGGTGGTGGGGCCAACGTCCTGACTTTC	CASSVTGPGGGANVLTF
TRBD2	-	TRBV13	14	TRBJ2-7	TGTGCCAGCAGCCGTCTAGCGGGGCCCCTCGAGCAGTACTTC	CASSRLAGPLEQYF
TRBD1	-	TRBV29-1	13	TRBJ2-2	TGCAGCGTTAAACAAGGGGGCGTCGGGGAGCTGTTTTTT	CSVKQGGVGELFF
-	-	TRBV28	13	TRBJ2-1	TGTGCCAGCAGACTGGGCCCCTACAATGAGCAGTTCTTC	CASRLGPYNEQFF
-	-	TRBV28	14	TRBJ2-4	TGTGCCAGCAGCCGAACAGGGACCAAAAACATTCAGTACTTC	CASSRTGTKNIQYF
-	-	TRBV6-1	16	TRBJ1-2	TGTGCCAGCAGTGAAGCGAATTGGGGCGGTACAGGGTCTACTGTATTC	CASSEANWGGTGSTVF
TRBD1	-	TRBV30	15	TRBJ2-1	TGTGCCTGGAGTGTATGGGGCAGGGGGTACAATGAGCAGTTCTTC	CAWSVWGRGYNEQFF
TRBD1	-	TRBV10-3	12	TRBJ1-2	TGTGCCATCAGTGGACAGGGGAATGGCTACACCTTC	CAISGQGNGYTF
-	-	TRBV3-1/TRBV3-2	16	TRBJ2-2	TGTGCCAGCAGCCAAGGGAGTGTCATGGGCACCGGGGAGCTGTTTTTT	CASSQGSVMGTGELFF
-	-	TRBV6-5	15	TRBJ2-2	TGTGCCAGCAGAGTGGGGAGCGCGAACACCGGGGAGCTGTTTTTT	CASRVGSANTGELFF
-	-	TRBV6-6	14	TRBJ1-2	TGTGCCAGCAGTTACCCGAGCGAGGACTATGGCTACACCTTC	CASSYPSEDYGYTF
-	-	TRBV11-2	15	TRBJ2-3	TGTGCCAGCAGCTCCTTTTGGGCTAGCACAGATACGCAGTATTTT	CASSSFWASTDTQYF